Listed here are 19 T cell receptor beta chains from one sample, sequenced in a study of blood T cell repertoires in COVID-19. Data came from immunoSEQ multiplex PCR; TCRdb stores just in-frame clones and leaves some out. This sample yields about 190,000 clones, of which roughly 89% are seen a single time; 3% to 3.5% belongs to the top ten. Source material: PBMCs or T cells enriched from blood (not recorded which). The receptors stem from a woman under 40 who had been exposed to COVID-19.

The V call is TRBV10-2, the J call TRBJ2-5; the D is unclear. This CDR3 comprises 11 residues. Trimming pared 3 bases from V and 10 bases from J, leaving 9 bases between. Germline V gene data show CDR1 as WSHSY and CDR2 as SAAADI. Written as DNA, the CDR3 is TGCGCCAGCAGTGATTGGGCGAGCCAGTACTTC. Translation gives CASSDWASQYF.

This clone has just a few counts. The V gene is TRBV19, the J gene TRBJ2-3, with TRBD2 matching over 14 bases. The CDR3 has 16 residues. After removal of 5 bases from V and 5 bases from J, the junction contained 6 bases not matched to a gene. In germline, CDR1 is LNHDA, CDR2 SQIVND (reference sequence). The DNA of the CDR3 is TGTGCCAGTAGTCCGCACGGGACTAGCGGGGGAGATACGCAGTATTTT. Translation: CASSPHGTSGGDTQYF.

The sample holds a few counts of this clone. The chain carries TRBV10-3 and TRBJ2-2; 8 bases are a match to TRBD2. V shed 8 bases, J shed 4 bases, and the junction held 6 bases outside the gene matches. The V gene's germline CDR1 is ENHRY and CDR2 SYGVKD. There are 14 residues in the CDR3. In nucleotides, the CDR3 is TGTGCCATCGGTGGCGGGGGGAGCACCGGGGAGCTGTTTTTT. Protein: CAIGGGGSTGELFF.

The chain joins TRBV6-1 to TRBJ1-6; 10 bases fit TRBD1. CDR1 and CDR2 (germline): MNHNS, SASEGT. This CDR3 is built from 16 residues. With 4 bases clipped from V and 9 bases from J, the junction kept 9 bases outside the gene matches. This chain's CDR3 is CASSADRGLEGSPLHF. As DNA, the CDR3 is TGTGCCAGCAGTGCCGACAGGGGGCTTGAGGGTTCACCCCTCCACTTT.

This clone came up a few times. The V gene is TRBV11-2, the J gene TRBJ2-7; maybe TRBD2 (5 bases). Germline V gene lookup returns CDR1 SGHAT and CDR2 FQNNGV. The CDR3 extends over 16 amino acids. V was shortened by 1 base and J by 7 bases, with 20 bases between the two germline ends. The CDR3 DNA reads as TGTGCCAGCAGCTTAGGATCTGGCCCACCCTCGGGGGAGCAGTACTTC. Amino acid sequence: CASSLGSGPPSGEQYF.

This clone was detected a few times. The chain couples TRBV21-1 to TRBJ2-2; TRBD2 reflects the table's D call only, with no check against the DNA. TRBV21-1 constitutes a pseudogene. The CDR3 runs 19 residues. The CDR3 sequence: CASSKQSLAGGKNTGELFF. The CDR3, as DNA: TGTGCCAGCAGCAAACAATCACTAGCGGGGGGAAAGAACACCGGGGAGCTGTTTTTT.

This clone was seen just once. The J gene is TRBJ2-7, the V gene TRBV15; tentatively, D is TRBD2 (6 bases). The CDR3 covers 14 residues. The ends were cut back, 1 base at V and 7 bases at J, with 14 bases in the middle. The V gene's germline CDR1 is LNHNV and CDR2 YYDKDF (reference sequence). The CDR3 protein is CATSRGGGSSEQYF. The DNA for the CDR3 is TGTGCCACCAGCAGAGGGGGAGGCTCCTCGGAGCAGTACTTC.

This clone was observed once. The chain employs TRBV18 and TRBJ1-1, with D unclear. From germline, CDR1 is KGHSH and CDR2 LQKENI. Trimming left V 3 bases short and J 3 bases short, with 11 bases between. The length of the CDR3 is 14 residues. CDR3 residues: CASSPSSFDTEAFF. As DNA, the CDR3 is TGTGCCAGCTCACCCTCCTCCTTCGACACTGAAGCTTTCTTT.

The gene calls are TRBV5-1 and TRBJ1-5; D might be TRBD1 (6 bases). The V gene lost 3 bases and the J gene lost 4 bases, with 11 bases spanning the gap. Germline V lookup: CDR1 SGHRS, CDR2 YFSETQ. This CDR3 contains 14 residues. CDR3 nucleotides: TGCGCCAGCAGCTCTGGGGGGGCAAATCAGCCCCAGCATTTT. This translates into CASSSGGANQPQHF. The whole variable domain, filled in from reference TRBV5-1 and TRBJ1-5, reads KAGVTQTPRYLIKTRGQQVTLSCSPISGHRSVSWYQQTPGQGLQFLFEYFSETQRNKGNFPGRFSGRQFSNSRSEMNVSTLELGDSALYLCASSSGGANQPQHFGDGTRLSIL.

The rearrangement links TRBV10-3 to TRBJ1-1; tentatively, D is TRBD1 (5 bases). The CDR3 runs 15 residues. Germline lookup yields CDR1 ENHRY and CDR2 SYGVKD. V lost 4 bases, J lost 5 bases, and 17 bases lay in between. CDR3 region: CAISVSQGVGTEAFF. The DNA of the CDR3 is TGTGCCATCAGTGTATCGCAGGGCGTAGGAACTGAAGCTTTCTTT.

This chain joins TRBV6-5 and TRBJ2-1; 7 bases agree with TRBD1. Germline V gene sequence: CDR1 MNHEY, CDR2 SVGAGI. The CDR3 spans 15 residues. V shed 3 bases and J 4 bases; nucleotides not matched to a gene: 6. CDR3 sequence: CASSYGPRGYNEQFF. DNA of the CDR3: TGTGCCAGCAGTTATGGGCCCAGGGGGTACAATGAGCAGTTCTTC.

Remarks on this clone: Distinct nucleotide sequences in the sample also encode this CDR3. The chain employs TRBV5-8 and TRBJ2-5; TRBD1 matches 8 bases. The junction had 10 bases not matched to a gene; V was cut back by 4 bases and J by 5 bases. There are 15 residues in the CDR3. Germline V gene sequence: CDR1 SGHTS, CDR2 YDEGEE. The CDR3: CASSTGTGSVETQYF. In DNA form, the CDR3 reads TGTGCCAGCAGCACCGGGACAGGAAGTGTGGAGACCCAGTACTTC.

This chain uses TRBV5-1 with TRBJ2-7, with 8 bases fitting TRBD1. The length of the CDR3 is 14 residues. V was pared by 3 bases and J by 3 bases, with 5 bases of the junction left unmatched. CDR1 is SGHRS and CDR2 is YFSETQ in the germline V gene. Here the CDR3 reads CASSYSGQGYEQYF. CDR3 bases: TGCGCCAGCAGCTATTCCGGACAGGGCTACGAGCAGTACTTC.

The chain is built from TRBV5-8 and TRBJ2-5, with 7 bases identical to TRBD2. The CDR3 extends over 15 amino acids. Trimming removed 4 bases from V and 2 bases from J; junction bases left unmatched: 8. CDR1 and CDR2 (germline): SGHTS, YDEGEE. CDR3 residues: CASSPELARQETQYF. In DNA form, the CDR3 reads TGTGCCAGCAGCCCTGAACTAGCGAGACAAGAGACCCAGTACTTC.

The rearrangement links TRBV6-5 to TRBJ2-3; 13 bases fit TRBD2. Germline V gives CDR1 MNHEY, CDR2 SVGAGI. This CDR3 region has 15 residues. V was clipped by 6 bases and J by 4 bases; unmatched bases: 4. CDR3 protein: CASRRLAGGPDTQYF. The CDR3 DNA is TGTGCCAGCAGGCGACTAGCGGGGGGTCCAGATACGCAGTATTTT.

The CDR3, as DNA: TGCGCCAGCCGACAGGGGGTCGACAATCAGCCCCAGCATTTT. Residues: CASRQGVDNQPQHF. V usage is TRBV10-2 and J usage is TRBJ1-5, with 9 positions matching TRBD1. V shed 8 bases and J 3 bases; nucleotides not matched to a gene: 5. Germline CDR1 reads WSHSY; CDR2 reads SAAADI. The CDR3 consists of 14 residues.

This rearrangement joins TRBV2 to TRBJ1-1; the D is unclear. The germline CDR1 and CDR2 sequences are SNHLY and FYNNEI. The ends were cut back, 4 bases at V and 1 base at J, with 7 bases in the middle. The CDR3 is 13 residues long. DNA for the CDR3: TGTGCCAGCAGTGGTTCCTGGAACACTGAAGCTTTCTTT. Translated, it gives CASSGSWNTEAFF.

CDR3 protein: CASSEALGLAGATTETQYF. The CDR3 nucleotides read TGTGCCAGCAGTGAAGCTTTGGGGCTAGCGGGGGCCACGACCGAGACCCAGTACTTC. The chain combines TRBV6-1 with TRBJ2-5; the match to TRBD2 covers 10 bases. The CDR3 has 19 residues. Trimming took 0 bases from V and 5 from J; bases not matched to a gene: 15. Germline CDR1 reads MNHNS; CDR2 reads SASEGT.

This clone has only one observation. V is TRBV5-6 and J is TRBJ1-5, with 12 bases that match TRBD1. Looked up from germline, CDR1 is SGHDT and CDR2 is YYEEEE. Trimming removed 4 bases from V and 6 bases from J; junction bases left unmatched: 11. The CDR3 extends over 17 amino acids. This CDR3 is CASSPGTGGGKVQPQHF. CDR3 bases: TGTGCCAGCAGCCCGGGGACAGGGGGCGGAAAGGTTCAGCCCCAGCATTTT.